This T cell receptor (beta chain) appears in the sequencing data of a study of low-dose radiotherapy and immunotherapy resistance in tumors (dated by TCRdb to the early 2020s). Concerning the study at large: In Cohort 1, 0.5 Gy per fraction was delivered every 2 weeks, and a total PTV dose of 6.5 Gy was prescribed. Patients in Cohort 2 were given 1 Gy per fraction every two weeks, for a total of 13 Gy across 26 weeks. Nivolumab was administered intravenously as a 240 mg flat dose every two weeks, and ipilimumab was administered intravenously at 1 mg/kg every six weeks. Every two weeks, patients got intravenous cyclophosphamide at 200 mg/m2, given one day ahead of each radiation and immunotherapy administration. Patients took aspirin 300 mg orally once daily for four cycles, starting on cycle 1 day 1. Randomization of trial participants into treatment groups was not performed. Eight patients were included in the translational analysis, namely three from the first dose cohort plus the first five from the second dose cohort.

First-strand cDNA was synthesized with Superscript III and a set of TRAV- and TRBV-specific primers, covering both TCRalpha and TCRbeta chains. TCRs were amplified with Phusion for about 20 PCR cycles using a constant-region primer together with the adapter attached to the V primers. The MessageAmp II aRNA Amplification Kit was used to amplify the isolated mRNA, with in vitro transcription run for approximately 15 hours at 37 degrees C. mRNA for TCR sequencing was isolated with the Dynabeads mRNA DIRECT Purification Kit. Indexed Illumina adapters were added in a second Phusion PCR of about 26 cycles, and the PCR products were purified with AMPure XP beads. In the original analysis: Custom Perl scripts pooled TCR sequences encoding the same protein, removed out-of-frame sequences and computed each clonotype's abundance. The analysis excluded TCR sequences that were supported by just one read. The metrics used to describe the repertoires included Shannon entropy, Gini index, clonality, richness, and the frequency of TCRs shared between repertoires. The raw public data were reprocessed by TCRdb itself: fastp quality trimming at Q25, MiXCR clonotype calling, in-frame beta chains only. One record per CDR3 amino acid sequence lists the most common genes and DNA. The authors' filters were not applied to this entry. Recorded for this sample are 7,500 to 10,000 distinct CDR3 sequences; about 75% of them occurred a single time. Jointly, the top ten make up around 1.5% of the sample.

The donors came from RACIN, which was a single-arm phase I dose-escalation trial that paired nivolumab and ipilimumab with aspirin, low-dose cyclophosphamide and low-dose radiotherapy. Patients with advanced, TIL-negative solid tumors were considered eligible. Concerning this clonotype: Its target antigen remains unknown. No quality values exist for individual bases; no much larger clone is one base distant.

V was cut back by 5 bases and J by 7 bases, leaving a gap of 9 bases between them. The CDR3 spans 12 residues, from the cysteine through the phenylalanine. Only the CDR3 DNA is retained, 36 bases long and in frame from the first base. Looking up the germline V gene yields CDR1 MNHNS and CDR2 SASEGT. The clonotype comes from a human donor with advanced metastatic prostate, ovarian, gallbladder or colorectal cancer (not recorded which). This table probably holds off-target reads from a library built for another chain. Recombination connected TRBV6-1 to TRBJ1-5; the D gene lacks a confident call. The sequenced DNA is TGTGCCAGCAGTCCCGGGATCCAGCCCCAGCATTTT. It encodes CASSPGIQPQHF.